This T cell receptor (beta chain) was observed in a study of chemoradiotherapy in HPV16-positive cancers. Germline loops: CDR1 MNHEY, CDR2 SVGAGI. This CDR3 is 14 amino acids long. Trimming cost V 3 bases and J 4 bases, with 13 bases left between them. Profiling relied on immunoSEQ multiplex PCR, and the TCRdb table lists in-frame clones only, not all of them. The data hold about 14,000 clones, with approximately 90% observed a single time. This receptor was identified in a human donor with HPV-associated anogenital cancer. Sequences were derived from tumor tissue, sampled from a patient who underwent chemoradiotherapy. V is TRBV6-5 and J is TRBJ2-7, with D maybe TRBD2 (6 bases). The CDR3 region has the DNA TGTGCCAGCAGTTATACTAGCCCATTTTACGAGCAGTACTTC. Amino acid sequence: CASSYTSPFYEQYF.